The 30 T cell receptor beta chains given below trace back to one sample, sequenced in a study of blood T cell repertoires in COVID-19 (dated by TCRdb to 2018 to 2020). Library preparation was by the immunoSEQ multiplex PCR assay. The clones in this table, taken by TCRdb from immuneACCESS, are in-frame only. Not every clone is retained; where verified, under half of the shortfall comes from an unresolved V gene, and the cause of the rest is unknown. For this sample there are about 130,000 clones; roughly 80% appear just once. Of the sample, approximately 6% is held by the ten largest clones. Sequencing was performed on peripheral blood. These TCRs come from a man of 80 years or more with COVID-19, enrolled during active disease.

The CDR3 spells CAISGGDSLTPGELFF. In DNA form, the CDR3 reads TGTGCCATCAGTGGGGGGGACTCCCTGACGCCCGGGGAGCTGTTTTTT. The rearrangement links TRBV10-3 to TRBJ2-2, with D perhaps TRBD2 (6 bases). CDR1 ENHRY and CDR2 SYGVKD come from the germline V gene. The V gene lost 4 bases and the J gene lost 6 bases, with 18 bases spanning the gap. This CDR3 is built from 16 residues.

J is TRBJ1-6 and V is TRBV7-2, with D maybe TRBD1 (6 bases). This CDR3 has 13 amino acids. Germline lookup yields CDR1 SGHTA and CDR2 FQGNSA. Trimming took off 7 bases at V and 9 bases at J, with 13 bases between the two ends. CDR3 bases: TGTGCCAGCAAGAACAGGGACGGTTCACCCCTCCACTTT. It encodes CASKNRDGSPLHF.

The rearrangement uses TRBV29-1 and TRBJ1-1; 8 nucleotides align to TRBD1. The CDR3 covers 13 residues. With V trimmed by 6 bases and J by 2 bases, 5 bases remained unmatched. Germline assignment: CDR1 SQVTM and CDR2 ANQGSEA. In DNA, the CDR3 is TGCAGCGTCGGACAGGGTATCAACACTGAAGCTTTCTTT. Translation gives CSVGQGINTEAFF.

The chain couples TRBV19 to TRBJ2-2; 10 bases align to TRBD1. From germline, CDR1 is LNHDA and CDR2 SQIVND (reference sequence). The trim removed 8 bases at V and 4 bases at J, leaving 4 bases unmatched. The CDR3 is 14 amino acids. The chain's CDR3 is CASRTGGSTGELFF. The CDR3 DNA follows: TGTGCCAGTCGGACAGGGGGGAGCACCGGGGAGCTGTTTTTT.

Note on this clone: Other DNA sequences from this sample encode an identical CDR3 as well. CDR3 nucleotides: TGTGCCAGTAGTACCACAGGGGGCTACGAGCAGTACTTC. Translation: CASSTTGGYEQYF. This chain links TRBV19 with TRBJ2-7; 8 bases line up with TRBD1. The CDR3 length is 13 residues. Germline loops: CDR1 LNHDA, CDR2 SQIVND (reference sequence). Trimming at V came to 4 bases and at J to 3 bases, leaving 2 bases not matched to a gene.

This chain links TRBV6-6 with TRBJ2-3; 9 positions match TRBD1. CDR1 is MNHNY and CDR2 is SVGAGI in the germline V gene (reference sequence). The CDR3 sequence is 15 residues long. V lost 2 bases to trimming and J lost 3 bases; unmatched junction nucleotides: 3. The CDR3 DNA reads TGTGCCAGCAGTTACGTGACAGGGGGTACAGATACGCAGTATTTT. It translates to CASSYVTGGTDTQYF.

Here the CDR3 DNA reads TGTGCCAGCAGTGTGGGCCCCGGCCCCCTCTCTGGGGCCAACGTCCTGACTTTC. Residues: CASSVGPGPLSGANVLTF. The chain combines TRBV11-2 with TRBJ2-6; D ambiguous. CDR3 length: 18 residues. Germline CDR1 reads SGHAT; CDR2 reads FQNNGV. V lost 6 bases, J lost 0 bases, and 18 bases lay in between.

The V and J genes are TRBV18 and TRBJ1-2; 7 bases match TRBD1. The CDR3 spans 13 residues. In germline, CDR1 is KGHSH, CDR2 LQKENI. V was pared by 5 bases and J by 7 bases, with 7 bases of the junction left unmatched. The CDR3 DNA is TGTGCCAGCTCAAGACAGGGCGAGGGTGGCTACACCTTC. This encodes CASSRQGEGGYTF.

A few counts support this clone. The genes are TRBV4-3 and TRBJ1-2, with D possibly TRBD1 on 5 matching bases. Germline values: CDR1 LGHNA, CDR2 YSLEER. V was shortened by 3 bases and J by 6 bases, with 11 bases between the two germline ends. There are 13 residues in the CDR3. CDR3 amino acids: CASSQGREDGYTF. CDR3 in DNA: TGCGCCAGCAGCCAGGGCAGGGAGGATGGCTACACCTTC.

This clone has only one observation. The rearrangement joins TRBV6-1 to TRBJ1-1; D might be TRBD1 (5 bases). In germline, CDR1 is MNHNS, CDR2 SASEGT. The CDR3 is 13 residues long. The V gene lost 3 bases and the J gene lost 4 bases, with 9 bases spanning the gap. CDR3 in DNA: TGTGCCAGCAGTGACGGACAAATCACTGAAGCTTTCTTT. It specifies CASSDGQITEAFF.

This sequence joins TRBV6-5 and TRBJ1-2; D might be TRBD1 (6 bases). The ends were cut back, 7 bases at V and 3 bases at J, with 15 bases in the middle. The CDR3 extends over 14 amino acids. Germline CDR1 and CDR2: MNHEY and SVGAGI. The CDR3 sequence is CASTLRAGDYGYTF. In DNA, the CDR3 is TGTGCCAGCACATTAAGGGCAGGGGACTATGGCTACACCTTC.

V and J are TRBV2 and TRBJ2-1; 7 bases agree with TRBD2. V lost 6 bases, J lost 4 bases, and 9 bases stayed unmatched. The CDR3 has 15 residues. CDR1 is SNHLY and CDR2 is FYNNEI in the germline V gene. CDR3 bases: TGTGCCAGCAGCCTCGGGGGGAGGGTATACAATGAGCAGTTCTTC. Translation gives CASSLGGRVYNEQFF. The full variable domain, rest sourced from reference TRBV2 and TRBJ2-1, is EPEVTQTPSHQVTQMGQEVILRCVPISNHLYFYWYRQILGQKVEFLVSFYNNEISEKSEIFDDQFSVERPDGSNFTLKIRSTKLEDSAMYFCASSLGGRVYNEQFFGPGTRLTVL.

V and J are TRBV6-5 and TRBJ2-7; 10 nucleotides match TRBD2. The CDR3 covers 13 residues. V shed 8 bases, J shed 3 bases, and the junction held 4 bases outside the gene matches. Germline V gives CDR1 MNHEY, CDR2 SVGAGI. The DNA for the CDR3 is TGTGCCAGCGGGGCTAGCGGGAGCTACGAGCAGTACTTC. It specifies CASGASGSYEQYF.

This chain uses TRBV5-8 with TRBJ2-3; 7 positions agree with TRBD2. This CDR3 has 16 residues. V lost 4 bases to trimming and J lost 1 base; unmatched junction nucleotides: 9. The germline gives CDR1 SGHTS, CDR2 YDEGEE. The CDR3 DNA is TGTGCCAGCAGCGAAAAACCCACTAGCGGCACAGATACGCAGTATTTT. Protein sequence: CASSEKPTSGTDTQYF.

A single count supports this clone. This chain joins TRBV9 and TRBJ1-5, with D perhaps matching TRBD1 (5 bases). Germline CDR1 reads SGDLS; CDR2 reads YYNGEE. CDR3 length equals 15 residues. The V gene lost 0 bases and the J gene lost 8 bases, with 15 bases spanning the gap. The CDR3 sequence is CASSVDGRGGEPQHF. The CDR3 DNA reads as TGTGCCAGCAGCGTAGACGGGAGGGGAGGGGAGCCCCAGCATTTT.

CDR3 DNA sequence: TGTGCCAGCAGCTTTGACCGAGGGCGAGCCTACGAGCAGTACTTC. Its protein is CASSFDRGRAYEQYF. This chain uses TRBV5-8 with TRBJ2-7; possibly TRBD2 for D (5 bases). There are 15 residues in the CDR3. Trimming took off 2 bases at V and 2 bases at J, with 14 bases between the two ends. Germline CDR1 SGHTS, CDR2 YDEGEE.

The chain uses TRBV28 and TRBJ2-7; 8 bases agree with TRBD1. V lost 1 base and J lost 0; bases outside the gene matches: 8. Germline CDR1 reads MDHEN; CDR2 reads SYDVKM. The CDR3 is 17 amino acids. CDR3 nucleotide sequence: TGTGCCAGCAGTTTATACCCCCGGGACAGGAACTCCTACGAGCAGTACTTC. Its translation is CASSLYPRDRNSYEQYF. The full variable domain, in which reference TRBV28 and TRBJ2-7 provide the parts outside the CDR3, is DVKVTQSSRYLVKRTGEKVFLECVQDMDHENMFWYRQDPGLGLRLIYFSYDVKMKEKGDIPEGYSVSREKKERFSLILESASTNQTSMYLCASSLYPRDRNSYEQYFGPGTRLTVT.

The chain employs TRBV19 and TRBJ2-3, with 8 bases that match TRBD2. The CDR3 runs to 16 residues. The V gene end was trimmed by 6 bases and the J gene end by 6 bases; junction bases not matched to a gene: 14. CDR1 is LNHDA and CDR2 is SQIVND in the germline V gene (reference sequence). The CDR3 DNA reads as TGTGCCAGTAGCCGTAGCGGGGTACGGATAAAGGATACGCAGTATTTT. The encoded protein is CASSRSGVRIKDTQYF.

This clone was seen a handful of times. This chain uses TRBV4-1 with TRBJ2-2; D gene unclear. The CDR3 totals 14 residues. Germline CDR1 and CDR2: MGHRA and YSYEKL. V was pared by 1 base and J by 0 bases, with 3 bases between. The CDR3 DNA reads TGCGCCAGCAGCCAAGCGGCGAACACCGGGGAGCTGTTTTTT. Translated: CASSQAANTGELFF.

V gene TRBV3-1 (or the pseudogene TRBV3-2) combines with J gene TRBJ2-7; 12 positions match TRBD2. J was trimmed by 2 bases and V by 2 bases; bases with no gene match: 1. Looked up from germline, CDR1 is LGHDT and CDR2 is YNNKEL (reference sequence). The CDR3 extends over 15 amino acids. The CDR3 nucleotides are TGTGCCAGCAGCCAACTAGCGGGAGGGGCCTACGAGCAGTACTTC. It yields the protein CASSQLAGGAYEQYF.

The chain employs TRBV5-1 and TRBJ1-3, with 7 bases matching TRBD1. Germline lookup yields CDR1 SGHRS and CDR2 YFSETQ. Trimming at V came to 4 bases and at J to 4 bases, leaving 5 bases not matched to a gene. This CDR3 is 14 amino acids long. The CDR3 DNA sequence: TGCGCCAGCAGCGCCGGGACAGCGGGAAACACCATATATTTT. It specifies CASSAGTAGNTIYF.

This clone occurred a few times. The chain's CDR3 is CASSLWAGGLNQPQHF. The CDR3 DNA sequence: TGTGCCAGCAGTTTATGGGCAGGGGGGCTCAATCAGCCCCAGCATTTT. The chain has TRBV28 and TRBJ1-5, with 7 bases identical to TRBD1. From germline, CDR1 is MDHEN and CDR2 SYDVKM. The CDR3 contains 16 residues. The V and J ends lost 0 bases and 3 bases, in that order; junction bases with no gene match: 5. Filled out from reference TRBV28 and TRBJ1-5, the complete variable domain reads DVKVTQSSRYLVKRTGEKVFLECVQDMDHENMFWYRQDPGLGLRLIYFSYDVKMKEKGDIPEGYSVSREKKERFSLILESASTNQTSMYLCASSLWAGGLNQPQHFGDGTRLSIL.

In this sample, this clone turned up a few times. The chain has TRBV5-1 and TRBJ2-7; 9 positions agree with TRBD2. The germline gives CDR1 SGHRS, CDR2 YFSETQ. CDR3 length: 16 amino acids. The ends lost 3 bases at V and 9 bases at J; junction bases unmatched: 16. CDR3 protein: CASSSNRLAEGRGQYF. The CDR3 region has the DNA TGCGCCAGCAGCTCCAATAGACTAGCGGAGGGACGCGGGCAGTACTTC. Full variable domain (rest looked up from reference TRBV5-1 and TRBJ2-7): KAGVTQTPRYLIKTRGQQVTLSCSPISGHRSVSWYQQTPGQGLQFLFEYFSETQRNKGNFPGRFSGRQFSNSRSEMNVSTLELGDSALYLCASSSNRLAEGRGQYFGPGTRLTVT.

The rearrangement uses TRBV5-1 and TRBJ2-7, with TRBD2 as a possible D gene (5 bases). CDR1 and CDR2 (germline): SGHRS, YFSETQ. The CDR3 runs 15 residues. Trimming took 4 bases from V and 0 from J, leaving 14 bases between them. CDR3 in DNA: TGCGCCAGCAGCCCGACGGGGTCCCTCTCCTACGAGCAGTACTTC. This encodes CASSPTGSLSYEQYF.

The chain links TRBV11-2 to TRBJ2-5; 7 bases align to TRBD2. In germline, CDR1 is SGHAT, CDR2 FQNNGV. V lost 1 base to trimming and J lost 2 bases; unmatched junction nucleotides: 10. The CDR3 runs 17 residues. In nucleotides, the CDR3 is TGTGCCAGCAGCTTAGGGGGCGGGAGCCCACCACAAGAGACCCAGTACTTC. Its protein is CASSLGGGSPPQETQYF.

The chain joins TRBV7-2 to TRBJ2-1; TRBD2 agrees at 11 bases. This CDR3 is 15 amino acids long. In germline, CDR1 is SGHTA, CDR2 FQGNSA. V trimming: 5 bases; J trimming: 7 bases; junction bases outside the gene matches: 7. CDR3 sequence (DNA): TGTGCCAGCAGCCGCAATAGCGGGAGGGTTAATGAGCAGTTCTTC. Translation gives CASSRNSGRVNEQFF.

The chain uses TRBV6-6 and TRBJ1-2; D is uncertain. Looked up from germline, CDR1 is MNHNY and CDR2 is SVGAGI (reference sequence). The CDR3 spans 11 residues. Trimming removed 2 bases at V and 6 bases at J, with 4 bases between. CDR3 nucleotides: TGTGCCAGCAGTTACCCTGATGGCTACACCTTC. This gives the protein CASSYPDGYTF.

The chain recombines TRBV3-1 (or the pseudogene TRBV3-2) with TRBJ2-3; D uncertain. Germline CDR1 and CDR2: LGHDT and YNNKEL (reference sequence). The CDR3 spans 11 residues. V dropped 3 bases and J dropped 6 bases, with 4 bases sitting between them. The CDR3 coding sequence is TGTGCCAGCAGCCACGGGGATACGCAGTATTTT. Translating it yields CASSHGDTQYF.

This clone was observed a single time. The CDR3 bases are TGCAGCGTTGGGAAGGCAGGACAGGGGGCCAACGAGCAGTACTTC. As protein: CSVGKAGQGANEQYF. The chain carries TRBV29-1 and TRBJ2-7; TRBD1 matches 11 bases. Trimming cost V 4 bases and J 5 bases; bases outside gene matches: 10. The CDR3 runs to 15 residues. The germline V gene encodes CDR1 SQVTM and CDR2 ANQGSEA.

This rearrangement joins TRBV6-5 to TRBJ2-1; tentatively, D is TRBD1 (5 bases). This CDR3 is 15 amino acids long. Trimming took 4 bases from V and 0 from J, leaving 10 bases between them. The germline V gene has CDR1 MNHEY and CDR2 SVGAGI. CDR3 nucleotide sequence: TGTGCCAGCAGTTTACAGGCTAGCTCCTACAATGAGCAGTTCTTC. Translating it yields CASSLQASSYNEQFF.